This TCR beta chain is drawn from a study of cytomegalovirus exposure and HLA in healthy donors. General study results and limits: The tendency of first-cohort TCR clusters to co-occur in the roughly 130 validation repertoires was the finding of a later analysis. Most TCR sequences proved rare, with some public TCRs found in many donors.

The V gene lost 5 bases and the J gene lost 5 bases, with 17 bases spanning the gap. Per the germline V gene, CDR1 is MGHDK and CDR2 is SYGVNS. The CDR3 covers 15 residues. Profiled with immunoSEQ multiplex PCR; TCRdb holds only in-frame clones, not every one. The table includes approximately 82,000 clones, about 95% detected once. This clone was seen only once. Its antigen is not identified. Sample: PBMCs. This receptor was taken from a woman aged 18-30 years in good health and CMV-seronegative. The V call is TRBV25-1, the J call TRBJ2-3, with a weak D call TRBD2 (6 bases). Written as DNA, the CDR3 is TGTGCCAGCAGTTTTCTGACGGGAGCGGTAGATACGCAGTATTTT. This encodes CASSFLTGAVDTQYF. Variable domain in full (rest from reference TRBV25-1 and TRBJ2-3): EADIYQTPRYLVIGTGKKITLECSQTMGHDKMYWYQQDPGMELHLIHYSYGVNSTEKGDLSSESTVSRIRTEHFPLTLESARPSHTSQYLCASSFLTGAVDTQYFGPGTRLTVL.